The T cell receptor (beta chain) described here comes from a study of CD8 T cells in ankylosing spondylitis (dated by TCRdb to the late 2010s). For the study in its entirety: To find TCR variants linked to disease, the study profiled T cell receptor beta repertoires in ankylosing spondylitis patients and healthy donors. In total, the full study cohort was made up of 100 to 140 healthy donors and about two dozen ankylosing spondylitis patients. Samples of peripheral blood were taken, and for ankylosing spondylitis patients, synovial fluid was collected as well.

Study-wide findings and limitations: A CD8+ phenotype was shown by the disease-linked clones, which were found at relatively low frequencies in peripheral blood. Some TCR beta motif variants had previously been reported in synovial fluid and blood of reactive arthritis patients, which suggested common disease-initiation mechanisms. Blood from ankylosing spondylitis patients appeared to be characterized by a TCR beta motif made up of several highly homologous amino acid variants. According to the report, matched synovial fluid samples from ankylosing spondylitis patients were significantly enriched for the disease-linked clones.

This clonotype was picked up many times. Its antigen is not yet known. The input lacks base qualities; no much larger clone sits a single base away. The sample was run on an Illumina HiSeq 2500. TCR beta libraries were prepared by quantitative 5'-RACE with molecular barcodes. Turning to the authors' computational methods: Disease-linked TCR variants were identified with a new computational method built on a probabilistic model of VDJ rearrangement. Starting from the raw public reads, TCRdb applied fastp trimming at Q25, assembled clones with MiXCR and retained in-frame beta chains. Each record represents a unique CDR3 protein, reported with the most common genes and DNA among its rows. TCRdb's processing, not the authors' own work, is the source of the V and J calls. The sample profile shows about 240,000 distinct CDR3 sequences; around 7.8% of them were found once. The leading ten clones occupy under 7.5% of the sample.

The clonotype originates from a male donor with ankylosing spondylitis or in good health (not recorded which). Sequencing used blood, either unsorted or a sorted T cell fraction (not recorded which).

The CDR3 has the sequence CASSLESTDTQYF. At the DNA level, the sequence is TGCGCCAGCAGCTTGGAAAGCACAGATACGCAGTATTTT. The chain employs TRBV5-1 and TRBJ2-3; the D gene assignment is ambiguous. Including cysteine and phenylalanine, the CDR3 has 13 amino acids. Of the read, only the CDR3 DNA is kept; its 39 bases are in frame from base 1. V was cut back by 0 bases and J by 0 bases, leaving a gap of 2 bases between them. CDR1 and CDR2, looked up from the germline V gene, are SGHRS and YFSETQ.